The rows below give T cell receptor beta chains drawn from one sample of a study of T cell responses to AZD1222 COVID-19 vaccine. Using immunoSEQ multiplex PCR, the repertoire was profiled, and TCRdb retains in-frame clones only, with some absent. The repertoire has some 96,000 clones, 88% of them found once; the top ten carry about 1.8%. The material sequenced was peripheral blood, taken on day 0 of AZD1222 vaccination. The receptors shown here come from an adult in good health. Each CDR3 is given with its conserved first and last residue. The D gene is left open where the match is weak. The listing skips clone size in some rows; elsewhere it reads once, few, many or a size class.

DNA	CDR3	size	V	J	D
TGTGCCAGCAGCGTAATTAGCACAGATACGCAGTATTTT	CASSVISTDTQYF	.	TRBV9	TRBJ2-3	.
TGCAGCGTTGTTGGGGTTTTGAACACTGAAGCTTTCTTT	CSVVGVLNTEAFF	.	TRBV29-1	TRBJ1-1	.
TGCAGCGTTGGCCAGAGGCTCCATAACTATGGCTACACCTTC	CSVGQRLHNYGYTF	.	TRBV29-1	TRBJ1-2	.
TGTGCCAGCAGCCAAGTCGGGCAGTACTTC	CASSQVGQYF	.	TRBV7-9	TRBJ2-7	.
TGTGCCAGCAGCCCCCGCAATCAGCCCCAGCATTTT	CASSPRNQPQHF	.	TRBV3-1/TRBV3-2	TRBJ1-5	.
TGTGCCAGCTCACCACCGTTGGGAGGGAGAGAGACCCAGTACTTC	CASSPPLGGRETQYF	.	TRBV18	TRBJ2-5	TRBD2
TGTGCCAGCAGTTACCCGGAGGGACTTCAGGCCACCGGGGAGCTGTTTTTT	CASSYPEGLQATGELFF	.	TRBV6-2/TRBV6-3	TRBJ2-2	.
TGTGCCAGCAGTTCCAACTACGAGCAGTACTTC	CASSSNYEQYF	.	TRBV7-2	TRBJ2-7	.
TGTGCCACCAGTGATTTCGGGGGTGCGGAGACCCAGTACTTC	CATSDFGGAETQYF	.	TRBV24-1	TRBJ2-5	.
TGTGCCAGCAGCAAAGCTAGCACAGATACGCAGTATTTT	CASSKASTDTQYF	.	TRBV21-1	TRBJ2-3	.
TGTGCCAGCAGTTTAGCCGGGACTAGCGGAAACAATGAGCAGTTCTTC	CASSLAGTSGNNEQFF	.	TRBV28	TRBJ2-1	TRBD2
TGTGCCAGCAGTGGACGAGAGCAGTACTTC	CASSGREQYF	.	TRBV2	TRBJ2-7	.
TGTGCCACCAGCGGGACAGGGGTCTACACTGAAGCTTTCTTT	CATSGTGVYTEAFF	few	TRBV15	TRBJ1-1	TRBD1
TGTGCCAGCAGTGTACGAGGGGACGAGCAGTACTTC	CASSVRGDEQYF	.	TRBV6-6	TRBJ2-7	.
TGCGCCAGCAGCCCGACAGAATCTGAGCAGTTCTTC	CASSPTESEQFF	.	TRBV4-1	TRBJ2-1	.
TGTGCCAGTAGTAAAGCAGGGAGCACAGATACGCAGTATTTT	CASSKAGSTDTQYF	.	TRBV19	TRBJ2-3	.
TGTGCCAGTAGCCACAGGGCCTCCTACAATGAGCAGTTCTTC	CASSHRASYNEQFF	.	TRBV19	TRBJ2-1	.
TGTGCCAGTAGCCCAGCCGGGACCGCTAACTATGGCTACACCTTC	CASSPAGTANYGYTF	.	TRBV19	TRBJ1-2	.
TGTGGCACGCGGGGGTCCTACGAGCAGTACTTC	CGTRGSYEQYF	.	TRBV28	TRBJ2-7	TRBD2
TGTGCCAGCAGCGGCGGGGGGCGCGGCGGCACTGAAGCTTTCTTT	CASSGGGRGGTEAFF	.	TRBV5-6	TRBJ1-1	.
TGTGCCAGCAGCCAGGGACAGGGGGTTAACTATGGCTACACCTTC	CASSQGQGVNYGYTF	.	TRBV4-2	TRBJ1-2	TRBD1
TGTGCCAGCAGCTTCCGGACTAGCGGGAACTACGAGCAGTACTTC	CASSFRTSGNYEQYF	few	TRBV5-8	TRBJ2-7	TRBD2
TGTGCCAGCAGCGCCCGGGGAAGCTCCTACGAGCAGTACTTC	CASSARGSSYEQYF	.	TRBV27	TRBJ2-7	.
TGCAGCGTTGCCGTCTCAGCCGACGAGCAGTACTTC	CSVAVSADEQYF	.	TRBV29-1	TRBJ2-7	.
TGTGCCAGCAGCCAAGTCGCGGGAGGCTCCTACAATGAGCAGTTCTTC	CASSQVAGGSYNEQFF	once	TRBV3-1/TRBV3-2	TRBJ2-1	TRBD2
TGTGCCAGCACCTCAATTGGACAGGTCCCTACAAGGGAAAAACTGTTTTTT	CASTSIGQVPTREKLFF	.	TRBV7-8	TRBJ1-4	TRBD1
TGTGCCAGCAGCTTAGGTTGGCAGTACACTGAAGCTTTCTTT	CASSLGWQYTEAFF	once	TRBV11-3	TRBJ1-1	.
TGTGCCAGCAGTACAGCTTACAGGGGCACTGAAGCTTTCTTT	CASSTAYRGTEAFF	.	TRBV2	TRBJ1-1	TRBD1
TGTGCCAGCACAGGGGGGGGGCCCGGCACCGGGGAGCTGTTTTTT	CASTGGGPGTGELFF	once	TRBV2	TRBJ2-2	.
TGTGCCAGCAGCTTTAAACATGGTACGCAGTATTTT	CASSFKHGTQYF	.	TRBV5-6	TRBJ2-3	.
TGTGCCAGCAGCTGGGGACTAGCGGGAGCACACCGTTACAATGAGCAGTTCTTC	CASSWGLAGAHRYNEQFF	.	TRBV7-2	TRBJ2-1	TRBD2
TGCGCCAGCAGCCAAGTCTATGGAAGCTCCTACAATGAGCAGTTCTTC	CASSQVYGSSYNEQFF	.	TRBV4-1	TRBJ2-1	.
TGTGCCACCAGTGATCCCGGGACGCGTGTCGGTGGCTACACCTTC	CATSDPGTRVGGYTF	once	TRBV24-1	TRBJ1-2	.